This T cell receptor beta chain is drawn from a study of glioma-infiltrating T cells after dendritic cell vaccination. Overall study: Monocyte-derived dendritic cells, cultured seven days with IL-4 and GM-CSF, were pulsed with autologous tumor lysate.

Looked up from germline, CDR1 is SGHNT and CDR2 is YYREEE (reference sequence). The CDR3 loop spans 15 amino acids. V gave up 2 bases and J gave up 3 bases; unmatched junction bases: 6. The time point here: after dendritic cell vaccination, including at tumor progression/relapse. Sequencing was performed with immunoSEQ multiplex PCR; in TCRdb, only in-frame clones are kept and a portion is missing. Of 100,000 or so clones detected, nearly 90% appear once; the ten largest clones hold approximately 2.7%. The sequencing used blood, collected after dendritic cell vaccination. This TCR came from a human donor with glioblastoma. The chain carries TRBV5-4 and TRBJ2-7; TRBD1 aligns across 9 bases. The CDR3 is CASSFGGGQGYEQYF. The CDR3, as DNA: TGTGCCAGCAGCTTTGGCGGGGGACAGGGCTACGAGCAGTACTTC.